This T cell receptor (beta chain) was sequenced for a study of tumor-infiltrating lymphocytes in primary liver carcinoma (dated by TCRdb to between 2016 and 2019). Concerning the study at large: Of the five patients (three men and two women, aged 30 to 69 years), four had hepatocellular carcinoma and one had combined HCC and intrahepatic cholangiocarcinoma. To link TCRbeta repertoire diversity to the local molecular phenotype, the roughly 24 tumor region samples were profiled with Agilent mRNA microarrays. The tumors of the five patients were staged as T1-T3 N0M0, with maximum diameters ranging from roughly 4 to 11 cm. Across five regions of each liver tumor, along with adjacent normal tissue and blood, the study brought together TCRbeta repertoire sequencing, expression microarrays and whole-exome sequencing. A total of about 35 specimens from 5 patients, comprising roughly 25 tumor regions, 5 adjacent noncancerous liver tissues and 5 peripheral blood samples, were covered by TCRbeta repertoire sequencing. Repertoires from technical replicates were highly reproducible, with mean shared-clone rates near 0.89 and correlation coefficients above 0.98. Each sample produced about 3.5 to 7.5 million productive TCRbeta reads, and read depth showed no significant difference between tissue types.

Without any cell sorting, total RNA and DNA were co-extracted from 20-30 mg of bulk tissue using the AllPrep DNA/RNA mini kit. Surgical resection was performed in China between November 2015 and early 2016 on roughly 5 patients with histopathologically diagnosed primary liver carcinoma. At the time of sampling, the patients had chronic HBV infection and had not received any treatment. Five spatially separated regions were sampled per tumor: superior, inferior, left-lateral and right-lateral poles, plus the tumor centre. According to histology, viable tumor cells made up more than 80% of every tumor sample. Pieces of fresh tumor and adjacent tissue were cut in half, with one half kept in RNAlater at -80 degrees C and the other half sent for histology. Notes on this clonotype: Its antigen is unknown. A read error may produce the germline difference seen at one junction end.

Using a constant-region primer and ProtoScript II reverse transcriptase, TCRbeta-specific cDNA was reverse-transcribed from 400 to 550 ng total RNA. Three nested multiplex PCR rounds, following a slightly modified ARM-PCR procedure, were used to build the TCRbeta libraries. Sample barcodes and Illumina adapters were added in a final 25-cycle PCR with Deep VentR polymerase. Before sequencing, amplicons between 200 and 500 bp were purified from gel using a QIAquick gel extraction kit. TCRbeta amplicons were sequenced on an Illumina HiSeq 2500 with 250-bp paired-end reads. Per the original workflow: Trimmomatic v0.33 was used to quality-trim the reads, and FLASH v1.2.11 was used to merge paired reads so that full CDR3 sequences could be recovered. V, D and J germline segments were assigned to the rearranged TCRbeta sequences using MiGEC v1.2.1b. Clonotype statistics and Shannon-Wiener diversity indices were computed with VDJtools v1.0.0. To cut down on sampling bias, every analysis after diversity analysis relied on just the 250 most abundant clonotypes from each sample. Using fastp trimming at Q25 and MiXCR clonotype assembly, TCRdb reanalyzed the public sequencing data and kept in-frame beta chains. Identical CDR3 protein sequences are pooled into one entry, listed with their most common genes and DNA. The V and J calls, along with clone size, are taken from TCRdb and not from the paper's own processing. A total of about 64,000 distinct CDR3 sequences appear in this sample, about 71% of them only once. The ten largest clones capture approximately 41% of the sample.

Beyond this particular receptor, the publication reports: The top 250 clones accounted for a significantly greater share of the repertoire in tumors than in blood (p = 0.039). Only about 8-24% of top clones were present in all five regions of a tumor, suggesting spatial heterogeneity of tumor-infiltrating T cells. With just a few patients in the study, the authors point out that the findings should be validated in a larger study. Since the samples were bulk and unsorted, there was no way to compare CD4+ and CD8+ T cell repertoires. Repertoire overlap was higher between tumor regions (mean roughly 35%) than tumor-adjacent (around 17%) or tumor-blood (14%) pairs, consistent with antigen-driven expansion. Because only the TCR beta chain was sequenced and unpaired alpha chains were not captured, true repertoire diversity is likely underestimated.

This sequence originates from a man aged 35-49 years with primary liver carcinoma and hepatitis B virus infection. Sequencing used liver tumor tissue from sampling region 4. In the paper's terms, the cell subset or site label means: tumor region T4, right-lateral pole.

The sequence in DNA is TGCGCCAATACCTGGACAGGGGGGAACACCGGGGAACTGTTTTTT. This sequence encodes CANTWTGGNTGELFF. Recombination joined TRBV5-1 with TRBJ2-2; 10 of the junction bases match TRBD1. CDR1 and CDR2 were assigned from the germline V gene as SGHRS and YFSETQ. From cysteine to phenylalanine, the CDR3 is 15 amino acids long. Just the 45-base CDR3 DNA is kept, in frame starting at base 1.